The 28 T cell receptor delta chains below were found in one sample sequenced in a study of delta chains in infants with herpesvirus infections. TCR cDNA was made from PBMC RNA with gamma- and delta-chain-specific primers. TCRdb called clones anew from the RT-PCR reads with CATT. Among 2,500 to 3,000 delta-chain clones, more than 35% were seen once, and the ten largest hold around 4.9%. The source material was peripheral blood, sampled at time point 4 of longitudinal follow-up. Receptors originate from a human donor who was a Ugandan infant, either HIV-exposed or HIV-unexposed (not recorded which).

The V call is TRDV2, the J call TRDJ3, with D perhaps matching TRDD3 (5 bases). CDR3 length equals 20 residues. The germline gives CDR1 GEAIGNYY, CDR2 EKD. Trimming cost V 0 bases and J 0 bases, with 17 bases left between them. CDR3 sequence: CACDTVRGGPSSWDTRQMFF. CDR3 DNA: TGTGCCTGTGACACCGTCCGAGGGGGTCCCAGCTCCTGGGACACCCGACAGATGTTTTTC.

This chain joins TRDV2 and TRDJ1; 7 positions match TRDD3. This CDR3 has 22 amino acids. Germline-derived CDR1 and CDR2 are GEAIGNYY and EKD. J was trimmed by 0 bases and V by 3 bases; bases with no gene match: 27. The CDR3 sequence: CACDALTPPGVGEAKYTDKLIF. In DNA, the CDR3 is TGTGCCTGTGACGCCCTGACTCCCCCCGGTGTGGGGGAGGCAAAGTACACCGATAAACTCATCTTT.

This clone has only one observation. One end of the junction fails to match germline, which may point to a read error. The CDR3 DNA sequence: TGTGCCGGTGACACCGAGATAGGGGGATATAAACCCCGGGCCGATAAACTCATCTTT. Its translation: CAGDTEIGGYKPRADKLIF. This rearrangement joins TRDV2 to TRDJ1, with TRDD3 matching over 8 bases. Germline V gives CDR1 GEAIGNYY, CDR2 EKD. The CDR3 totals 19 residues.

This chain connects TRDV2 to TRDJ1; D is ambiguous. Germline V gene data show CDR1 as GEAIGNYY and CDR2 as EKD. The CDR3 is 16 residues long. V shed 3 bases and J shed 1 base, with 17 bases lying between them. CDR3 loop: CACDPQAPRSTDKLIF. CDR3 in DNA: TGTGCCTGTGACCCCCAAGCCCCAAGGTCCACCGATAAACTCATCTTT.

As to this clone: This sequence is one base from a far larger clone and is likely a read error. The CDR3 nucleotides are TGTGCCTGTGACACCGTGGGGACCTTCCTACAAGCACCGGGGGTTACAACATCGGAGCACGATAAACTCATCTTT. It specifies CACDTVGTFLQAPGVTTSEHDKLIF. This rearrangement joins TRDV2 to TRDJ1, with 9 nucleotides matching TRDD2. Germline CDR1 is GEAIGNYY and CDR2 is EKD. V dropped 0 bases and J dropped 4; count of bases not matched to a gene: 35. This CDR3 has 25 residues.

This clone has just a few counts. In nucleotides, the CDR3 is TGTGCTCTTGGGGCTATACCTACGCGGGGTCTGGGGGATATGAAACTCATCTTT. Protein product: CALGAIPTRGLGDMKLIF. The genes are TRDV1 and TRDJ1, with 10 nucleotides matching TRDD3. CDR1 and CDR2 from the germline V gene are TSWWSYY and QGS. The CDR3 loop spans 18 amino acids. V dropped 4 bases and J dropped 8; count of bases not matched to a gene: 19.

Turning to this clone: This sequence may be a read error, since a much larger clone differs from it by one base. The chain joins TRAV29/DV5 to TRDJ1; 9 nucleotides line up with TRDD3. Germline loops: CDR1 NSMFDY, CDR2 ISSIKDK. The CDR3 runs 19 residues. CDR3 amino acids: CATSDVGGRAGGYTDKLIF. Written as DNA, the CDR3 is TGTGCAACAAGCGACGTGGGCGGCCGGGCTGGGGGATACACCGATAAACTCATCTTT.

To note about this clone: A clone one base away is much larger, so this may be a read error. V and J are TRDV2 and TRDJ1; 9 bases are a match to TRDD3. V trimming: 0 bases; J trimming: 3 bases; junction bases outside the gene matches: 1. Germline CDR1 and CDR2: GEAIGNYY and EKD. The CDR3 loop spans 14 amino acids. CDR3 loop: CACDTWGYADKLIF. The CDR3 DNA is TGTGCCTGTGACACCTGGGGATACGCCGATAAACTCATCTTT.

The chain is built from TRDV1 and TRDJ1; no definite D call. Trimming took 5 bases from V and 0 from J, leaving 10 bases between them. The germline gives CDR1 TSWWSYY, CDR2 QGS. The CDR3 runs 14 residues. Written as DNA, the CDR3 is TGTGCTCTTGGGCTGTGGGTGTACACCGATAAACTCATCTTT. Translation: CALGLWVYTDKLIF.

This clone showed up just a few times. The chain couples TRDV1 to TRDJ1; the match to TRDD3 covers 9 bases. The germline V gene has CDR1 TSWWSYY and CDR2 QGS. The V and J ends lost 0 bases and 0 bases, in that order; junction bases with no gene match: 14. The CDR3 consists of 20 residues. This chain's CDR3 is CALGELSPHYWGTYTDKLIF. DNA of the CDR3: TGTGCTCTTGGGGAACTATCCCCTCACTACTGGGGGACGTACACCGATAAACTCATCTTT.

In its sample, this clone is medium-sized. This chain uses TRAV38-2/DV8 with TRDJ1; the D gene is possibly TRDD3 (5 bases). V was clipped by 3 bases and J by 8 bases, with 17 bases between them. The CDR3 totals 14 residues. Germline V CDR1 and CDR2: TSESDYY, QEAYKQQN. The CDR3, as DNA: TGTGCTTATAGGACCGGGTACTGGACCCAGAAACTCATCTTT. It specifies CAYRTGYWTQKLIF.

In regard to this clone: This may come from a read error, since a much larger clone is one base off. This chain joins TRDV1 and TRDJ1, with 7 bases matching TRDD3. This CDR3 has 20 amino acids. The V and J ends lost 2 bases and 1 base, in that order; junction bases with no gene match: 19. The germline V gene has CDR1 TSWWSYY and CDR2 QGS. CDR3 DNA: TGTGCTCTTGGGGAAGGCCCCTGGGGGGTACGGGGCTTGAGCACCGATAAACTCATCTTT. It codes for CALGEGPWGVRGLSTDKLIF.

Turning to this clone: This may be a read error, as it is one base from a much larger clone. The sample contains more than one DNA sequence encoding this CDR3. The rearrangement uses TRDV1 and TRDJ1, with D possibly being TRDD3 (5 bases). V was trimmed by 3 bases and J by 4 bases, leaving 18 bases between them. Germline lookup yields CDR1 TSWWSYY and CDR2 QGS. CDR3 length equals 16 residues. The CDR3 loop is CALGEDSGTGHDKLIF. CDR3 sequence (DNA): TGTGCTCTTGGGGAGGACAGTGGCACTGGTCACGATAAACTCATCTTT.

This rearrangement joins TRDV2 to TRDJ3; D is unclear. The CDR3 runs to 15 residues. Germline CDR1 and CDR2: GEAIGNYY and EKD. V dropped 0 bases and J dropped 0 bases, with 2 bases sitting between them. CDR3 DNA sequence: TGTGCCTGTGACACCGTCTCCTGGGACACCCGACAGATGTTTTTC. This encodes CACDTVSWDTRQMFF.

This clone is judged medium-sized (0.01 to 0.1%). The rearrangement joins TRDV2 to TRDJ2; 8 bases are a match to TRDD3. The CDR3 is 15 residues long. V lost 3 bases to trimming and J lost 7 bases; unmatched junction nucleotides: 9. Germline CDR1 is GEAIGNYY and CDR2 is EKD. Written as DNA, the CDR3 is TGTGCCTGTGACGGTTTGGGGGATGAGGGAGCACAACTCTTCTTT. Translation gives CACDGLGDEGAQLFF.

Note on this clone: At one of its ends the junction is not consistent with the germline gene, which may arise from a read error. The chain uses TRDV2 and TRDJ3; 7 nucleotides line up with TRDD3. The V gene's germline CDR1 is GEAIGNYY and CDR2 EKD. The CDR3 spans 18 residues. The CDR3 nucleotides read TGTGCCTGTGACACCGCTGGGGGTAGCTCCTGCGACACCCGACAGATGTTTTTC. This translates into CACDTAGGSSCDTRQMFF.

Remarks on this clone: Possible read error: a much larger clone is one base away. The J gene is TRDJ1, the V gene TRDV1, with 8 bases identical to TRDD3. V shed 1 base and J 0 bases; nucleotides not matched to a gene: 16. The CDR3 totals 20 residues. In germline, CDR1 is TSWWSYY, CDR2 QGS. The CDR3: CALGERVFPDTGGYTDKLIF. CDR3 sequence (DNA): TGTGCTCTTGGGGAACGGGTCTTCCCAGATACTGGGGGTTACACCGATAAACTCATCTTT.

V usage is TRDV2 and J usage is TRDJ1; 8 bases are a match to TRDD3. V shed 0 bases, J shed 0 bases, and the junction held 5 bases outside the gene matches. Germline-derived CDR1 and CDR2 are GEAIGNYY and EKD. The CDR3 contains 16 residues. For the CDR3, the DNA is TGTGCCTGTGACACCCTGGGGGAGCTGTACACCGATAAACTCATCTTT. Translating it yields CACDTLGELYTDKLIF.

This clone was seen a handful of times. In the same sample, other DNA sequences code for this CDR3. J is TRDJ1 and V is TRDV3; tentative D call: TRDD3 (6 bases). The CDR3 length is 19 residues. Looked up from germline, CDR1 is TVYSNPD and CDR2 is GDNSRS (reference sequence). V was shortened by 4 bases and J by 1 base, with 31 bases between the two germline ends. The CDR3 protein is CASLLLLRPLGGGTDKLIF. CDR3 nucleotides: TGTGCCTCCCTATTACTTCTCCGGCCACTGGGAGGTGGCACCGATAAACTCATCTTT.

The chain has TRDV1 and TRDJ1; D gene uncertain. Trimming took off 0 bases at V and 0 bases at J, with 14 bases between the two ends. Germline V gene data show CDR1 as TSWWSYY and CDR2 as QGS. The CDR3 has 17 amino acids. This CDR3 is CALGELVSADYTDKLIF. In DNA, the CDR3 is TGTGCTCTTGGGGAACTAGTATCCGCGGATTACACCGATAAACTCATCTTT.

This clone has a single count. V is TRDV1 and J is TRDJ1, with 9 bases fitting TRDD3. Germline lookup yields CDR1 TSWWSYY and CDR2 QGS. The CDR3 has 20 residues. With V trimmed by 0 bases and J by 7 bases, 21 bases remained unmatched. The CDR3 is CALGELPVLNHTGGLRKLIF. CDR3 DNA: TGTGCTCTTGGGGAACTACCCGTCCTTAACCATACTGGGGGACTGCGTAAACTCATCTTT.

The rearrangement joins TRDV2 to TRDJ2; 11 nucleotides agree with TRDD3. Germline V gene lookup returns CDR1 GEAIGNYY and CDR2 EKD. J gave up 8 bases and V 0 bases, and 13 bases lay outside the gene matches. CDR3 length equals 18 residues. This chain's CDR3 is CACDTVGLGDRRWAQLFF. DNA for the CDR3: TGTGCCTGTGACACCGTAGGACTGGGGGATAGGCGGTGGGCACAACTCTTCTTT.

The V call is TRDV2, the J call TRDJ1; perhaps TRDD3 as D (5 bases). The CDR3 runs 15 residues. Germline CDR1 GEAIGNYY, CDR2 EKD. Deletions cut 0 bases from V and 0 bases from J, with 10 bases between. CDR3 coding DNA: TGTGCCTGTGACACCGGGGACTCAGACACCGATAAACTCATCTTT. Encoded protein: CACDTGDSDTDKLIF.

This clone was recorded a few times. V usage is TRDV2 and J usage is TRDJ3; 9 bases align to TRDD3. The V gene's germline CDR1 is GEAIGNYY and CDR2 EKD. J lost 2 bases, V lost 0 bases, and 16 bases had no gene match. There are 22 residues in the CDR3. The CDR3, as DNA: TGTGCCTGTGACACCGTCTCTTTCGATACTGGGGATACGGCCTGGGACACCCGACAGATGTTTTTC. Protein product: CACDTVSFDTGDTAWDTRQMFF.

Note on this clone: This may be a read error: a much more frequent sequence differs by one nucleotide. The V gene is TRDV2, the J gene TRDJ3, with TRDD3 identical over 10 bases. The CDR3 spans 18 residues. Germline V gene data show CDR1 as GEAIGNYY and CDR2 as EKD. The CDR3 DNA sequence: TGTGCCTGTGACACTGGGGGATACAGCTCCTGGGACACCCAACAGATGTTTTTC. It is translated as CACDTGGYSSWDTQQMFF.

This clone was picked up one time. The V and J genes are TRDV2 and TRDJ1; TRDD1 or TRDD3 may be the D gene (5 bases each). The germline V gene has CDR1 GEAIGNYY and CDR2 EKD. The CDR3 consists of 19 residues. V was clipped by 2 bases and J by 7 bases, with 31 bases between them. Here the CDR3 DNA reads TGTGCCTGTGACATTTTACGAGCGGATAGAAATCCACAACGGGGTAAACTCATCTTT. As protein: CACDILRADRNPQRGKLIF.

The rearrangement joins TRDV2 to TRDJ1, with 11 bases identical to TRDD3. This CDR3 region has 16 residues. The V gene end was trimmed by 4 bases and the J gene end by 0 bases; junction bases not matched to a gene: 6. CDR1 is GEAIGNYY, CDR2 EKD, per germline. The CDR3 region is CACDVLGDMYTDKLIF. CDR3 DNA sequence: TGTGCCTGTGATGTACTGGGGGATATGTACACCGATAAACTCATCTTT.

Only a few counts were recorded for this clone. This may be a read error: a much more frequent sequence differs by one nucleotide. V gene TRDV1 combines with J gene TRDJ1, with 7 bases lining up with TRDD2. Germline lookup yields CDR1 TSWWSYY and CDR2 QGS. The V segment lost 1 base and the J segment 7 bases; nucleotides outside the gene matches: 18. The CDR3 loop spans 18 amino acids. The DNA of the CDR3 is TGTGCTCTTGGGGAACCCCCTTTCCTACCGTCTCAAAGTGTTAAACTCATCTTT. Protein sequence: CALGEPPFLPSQSVKLIF.